Each of the 20 T cell receptor beta chains below was sequenced from the same sample in a study of Ad26.COV2.S vaccination and SARS-CoV-2 variants. The treatment here: about 20 received Ad26.COV2.S at low or high dose, single or two shots; about 5 received placebo; per-sample allocation not given. Sample collection was performed on day 63 after the first vaccine or placebo injection. Sequenced by immunoSEQ multiplex PCR; TCRdb stores in-frame clones only, minus some. The repertoire includes hundreds of thousands of clones, roughly 91% of them detected once, and approximately 3.6% sits in the top ten. The sequenced sample was peripheral blood, obtained in a trial of Ad26.COV2.S vaccine versus placebo. These receptors all stem from a person between 18 and 65 years old who received the Ad26.COV2.S COVID-19 vaccine or a placebo.

The rearrangement uses TRBV7-9 and TRBJ1-1, with unresolved D. CDR1 and CDR2 (germline): SEHNR, FQNEAQ (reference sequence). Between the trimmed V and J ends, which lost 1 base and 4 bases, there was a span of 10 bases. This CDR3 is 14 amino acids long. CDR3 residues: CASSLVRHSTEAFF. DNA for the CDR3: TGTGCCAGCAGCTTAGTGCGGCACTCCACTGAAGCTTTCTTT.

The chain combines TRBV19 with TRBJ1-2; 8 bases fit TRBD1. V was pared by 9 bases and J by 7 bases, with 7 bases of the junction left unmatched. Looked up from germline, CDR1 is LNHDA and CDR2 is SQIVND (reference sequence). This CDR3 is built from 12 residues. CDR3 protein: CASSGTGSGYTF. DNA of the CDR3: TGTGCCAGCTCTGGGACAGGCTCTGGCTACACCTTC.

This clone was detected once. CDR3 DNA sequence: TGTGCCAGCAGTTATCGGGGCGGACAAGGATCCTACGAGCAGTACTTC. Protein: CASSYRGGQGSYEQYF. The V and J genes are TRBV7-9 and TRBJ2-7; D is tentatively TRBD1 or TRBD2 (5 bases each). The CDR3 extends over 16 amino acids. Germline V gene data show CDR1 as SEHNR and CDR2 as FQNEAQ (reference sequence). The ends were cut back, 6 bases at V and 1 base at J, with 19 bases in the middle. Supplemented by reference TRBV7-9 and TRBJ2-7, the full variable domain reads DTGVSQNPRHKITKRGQNVTFRCDPISEHNRLYWYRQTLGQGPEFLTYFQNEAQLEKSRLLSDRFSAERPKGSFSTLEIQRTEQGDSAMYLCASSYRGGQGSYEQYFGPGTRLTVT.

The gene calls are TRBV3-1 (or the pseudogene TRBV3-2) and TRBJ1-4, with D tentatively TRBD1 (5 bases). This CDR3 is 16 amino acids long. The germline CDR1 and CDR2 sequences are LGHDT and YNNKEL (reference sequence). V lost 4 bases to trimming and J lost 5 bases, with 17 bases between them. CDR3 nucleotide sequence: TGTGCCAGCAGCCCAGAGGGAGTAGGGGCCAATGAAAAACTGTTTTTT. This translates into CASSPEGVGANEKLFF.

This clone was counted once. This rearrangement joins TRBV18 to TRBJ2-1; D not certain. The germline V and J ends were trimmed by 3 bases and 0 bases, with 12 bases remaining between them. Germline lookup yields CDR1 KGHSH and CDR2 LQKENI. The CDR3 runs to 16 residues. The CDR3 region is CASSPGRASSYNEQFF. The CDR3 DNA reads as TGTGCCAGCTCACCGGGAAGGGCGAGCTCCTACAATGAGCAGTTCTTC.

This clone was recorded once. This chain links TRBV4-1 with TRBJ1-4, with 8 bases that match TRBD1. Losses at the gene ends were 5 bases for V and 3 bases for J; bases not matched to a gene: 2. This CDR3 region has 14 residues. The germline CDR1 and CDR2 sequences are MGHRA and YSYEKL. CDR3 nucleotides: TGCGCCAGCAGCTACAGGGGGGCTAATGAAAAACTGTTTTTT. Translation: CASSYRGANEKLFF.

The chain links TRBV7-6 to TRBJ2-5; D is undetermined. Germline V gene sequence: CDR1 SGHVS, CDR2 FNYEAQ. This CDR3 is 17 amino acids long. Between the trimmed V and J ends, which lost 1 base and 0 bases, there was a span of 15 bases. The CDR3 here is CASSLGSPASYQETQYF. The CDR3 DNA reads as TGTGCCAGCAGCTTAGGGTCCCCCGCATCGTACCAAGAGACCCAGTACTTC.

This chain uses TRBV19 with TRBJ1-5; D not resolved. The germline V gene encodes CDR1 LNHDA and CDR2 SQIVND (reference sequence). The CDR3 has 13 residues. Deletions cut 11 bases from V and 2 bases from J, with 13 bases between. The CDR3 spells CAGGSSGNQPQHF. The DNA of the CDR3 is TGTGCCGGAGGGTCGTCGGGCAATCAGCCCCAGCATTTT.

In this sample, this clone turned up once. The rearrangement uses TRBV5-1 and TRBJ2-3, with 7 bases lining up with TRBD2. Germline V gives CDR1 SGHRS, CDR2 YFSETQ. This CDR3 region has 16 residues. V dropped 3 bases and J dropped 1; count of bases not matched to a gene: 8. CDR3 coding DNA: TGCGCCAGCAGCTCCGGGGGACTATACCGCACAGATACGCAGTATTTT. Translation: CASSSGGLYRTDTQYF.

For this clone: The conserved phenylalanine or tryptophan is not found at the CDR3 terminus, so this likely reflects a read error. Because the CDR3's place on the DNA is in doubt, the DNA is left out and the CDR3 is given as listed by TCRdb. V is TRBV7-9 and J is TRBJ2-3; no DNA check was done on the table's D call, TRBD2. The CDR3 is 14 amino acids long, termini counted. CDR1 is SEHNR, CDR2 FQNEAQ, per germline (reference sequence). The chain's CDR3 is CASSPGTSGAFLLV.

The rearrangement uses TRBV6-2 or TRBV6-3 and TRBJ2-7; TRBD2 aligns across 7 bases. V lost 5 bases and J lost 9; bases outside the gene matches: 25. CDR1 is MNHEY and CDR2 is SVGEGT in the germline V gene. The CDR3 contains 18 residues. This CDR3 reads CASSPKPPSGSPPPRQYF. CDR3 nucleotides: TGTGCCAGCAGTCCAAAACCGCCTAGCGGTTCCCCCCCGCCGCGGCAGTACTTC.

Points on this clone: A junction end diverges from the germline sequence, so it may reflect a read error. The chain uses TRBV7-7 and TRBJ2-1; 7 bases are shared with TRBD1. This CDR3 has 15 amino acids. The V gene's germline CDR1 is SSHAT and CDR2 FNYEAQ (reference sequence). CDR3: CASSLGDSRYNEQFF. In DNA form, the CDR3 reads TGTGCTAGCAGCTTAGGGGACAGCCGCTACAATGAGCAGTTCTTC. Full variable domain (rest looked up from reference TRBV7-7 and TRBJ2-1): GAGVSQSPRYKVTKRGQDVTLRCDPISSHATLYWYQQALGQGPEFLTYFNYEAQPDKSGLPSDRFSAERPEGSISTLTIQRTEQRDSAMYRCASSLGDSRYNEQFFGPGTRLTVL.

The V call is TRBV27, the J call TRBJ2-7, with 7 bases that match TRBD1. The ends lost 6 bases at V and 3 bases at J; junction bases unmatched: 5. This CDR3 comprises 13 residues. Per the germline V gene, CDR1 is MNHEY and CDR2 is SMNVEV (reference sequence). The CDR3 bases are TGTGCCAGCAGCCCAGGGGGAAACTACGAGCAGTACTTC. This translates into CASSPGGNYEQYF.

The V call is TRBV11-3, the J call TRBJ2-2, with D unclear. Germline V gene data show CDR1 as SGHNT and CDR2 as YENEEA. Deletions cut 9 bases from V and 6 bases from J, with 14 bases between. This CDR3 is 13 amino acids long. CDR3 nucleotide sequence: TGTGCCAGTCAGAAAGATAGGGCCGGGGAGCTGTTTTTT. Encoded protein: CASQKDRAGELFF.

The chain has TRBV12-5 and TRBJ2-2; D is unresolved. The CDR3 spans 15 residues. The germline CDR1 and CDR2 sequences are LGHNT and FRNRAP. Trimming shortened V by 1 base and J by 6 bases, and 12 bases separated the two germline ends. The CDR3 coding sequence is TGTGCTAGTGGTTTGGATCTCAGGAGACCCGGGGAGCTGTTTTTT. This encodes CASGLDLRRPGELFF.

The rearrangement links TRBV19 to TRBJ1-2; D is undetermined. The CDR3 covers 14 residues. The V gene's germline CDR1 is LNHDA and CDR2 SQIVND (reference sequence). Trimming removed 4 bases from V and 3 bases from J, with 12 bases in between. CDR3 amino acids: CASSRGGEDYGYTF. For the CDR3, the DNA is TGTGCCAGTAGTAGAGGCGGGGAGGACTATGGCTACACCTTC.

The V and J genes are TRBV18 and TRBJ2-5, with D possibly TRBD2 on 5 matching bases. This CDR3 region has 13 residues. V lost 3 bases and J 5 bases, leaving 10 bases between the germline ends. Germline V lookup: CDR1 KGHSH, CDR2 LQKENI. The CDR3 DNA reads as TGTGCCAGCTCACCGGCGGGTGCGGAGACCCAGTACTTC. Amino acid sequence: CASSPAGAETQYF.

This chain connects TRBV4-1 to TRBJ2-5, with a tentative D call TRBD2 (5 bases). Germline CDR1 is MGHRA and CDR2 is YSYEKL. The CDR3 consists of 14 residues. V gave up 4 bases and J gave up 4 bases, with 13 bases separating them. The CDR3 loop is CASSPVEGGETQYF. In DNA form, the CDR3 reads TGCGCCAGCAGCCCGGTCGAGGGTGGAGAGACCCAGTACTTC.

V and J are TRBV5-1 and TRBJ2-5; either TRBD1 or TRBD2 may supply D (5 bases each). V lost 1 base to trimming and J lost 1 base, with 8 bases between them. CDR3 length equals 14 residues. The germline CDR1 and CDR2 sequences are SGHRS and YFSETQ. The CDR3 DNA reads as TGCGCCAGCAGCTTGTTTGGGACCCAAGAGACCCAGTACTTC. This encodes CASSLFGTQETQYF.

With regard to this clone: A junction end diverges from the germline sequence, so it may reflect a read error. The rearrangement links TRBV7-7 to TRBJ2-7; a possible D gene is TRBD2 (6 bases). The CDR3 is made up of 16 amino acids. Germline V gene data show CDR1 as SSHAT and CDR2 as FNYEAQ (reference sequence). CDR3 sequence: CASSPYGGLRPYEQYF. CDR3 nucleotide sequence: TGTGCTAGCAGCCCTTACGGGGGATTAAGGCCCTACGAGCAGTACTTC.